The 13 T cell receptor beta chains given below trace back to one sample, sequenced in a study of control samples from healthy donors and cancer patients. Using immunoSEQ multiplex PCR, the repertoire was profiled, and TCRdb retains in-frame clones only, with some absent. Of about 120,000 clones in the sample, more than 75% are singletons; the top ten hold around 10%. The sequenced material came from blood. Receptor source: a man aged 25 to 45 in good health.

This chain joins TRBV14 and TRBJ1-1; 7 nucleotides line up with TRBD1. The CDR3 length is 18 residues. V gave up 1 base and J gave up 7 bases; unmatched junction bases: 18. The germline V gene has CDR1 SGHDN and CDR2 FVKESK. CDR3: CASSQAIRGGGQRGEAFF. CDR3 coding DNA: TGTGCCAGCAGCCAAGCTATTAGAGGGGGCGGGCAGAGGGGTGAAGCTTTCTTT.

The chain uses TRBV14 and TRBJ1-1; 8 bases are a match to TRBD1. This CDR3 has 16 residues. In germline, CDR1 is SGHDN, CDR2 FVKESK. V lost 1 base, J lost 5 bases, and 9 bases stayed unmatched. This CDR3 is CASSQVDSGGRTEAFF. The CDR3 DNA follows: TGTGCCAGCAGCCAAGTAGATTCAGGGGGCCGTACTGAAGCTTTCTTT.

V usage is TRBV6-5 and J usage is TRBJ1-2; no firm D call. The germline V gene has CDR1 MNHEY and CDR2 SVGAGI. The length of the CDR3 is 12 residues. V was trimmed by 4 bases and J by 6 bases, leaving 9 bases between them. CDR3 protein: CASSSARHGYTF. As DNA, the CDR3 is TGTGCCAGCAGTTCTGCCCGGCATGGCTACACCTTC.

This chain links TRBV11-2 with TRBJ2-5; weak D call: TRBD2 (5 bases). Per the germline V gene, CDR1 is SGHAT and CDR2 is FQNNGV. V shed 1 base and J shed 4 bases, with 10 bases lying between them. The CDR3 length is 14 residues. CDR3 bases: TGTGCCAGCAGCTTAGCCCACGGAGGAGAGACCCAGTACTTC. This gives the protein CASSLAHGGETQYF.

The CDR3 DNA sequence: TGTGTCTCGAGAAGCTCTGGGGCCAACGTCCTGACTTTC. It yields the protein CVSRSSGANVLTF. V gene TRBV18 combines with J gene TRBJ2-6; D not certain. The V gene's germline CDR1 is KGHSH and CDR2 LQKENI. The CDR3 spans 13 residues.

There are a few counts of this clone. The chain is built from TRBV19 and TRBJ2-2, with a weak D call TRBD1 (8 bases). Germline loops: CDR1 LNHDA, CDR2 SQIVND (reference sequence). The CDR3 loop spans 16 amino acids. The germline V and J ends were trimmed by 4 bases and 7 bases, with 19 bases remaining between them. As DNA, the CDR3 is TGTGCCAGTAGTAGTGCTCGGACAGGGAGGGGCGGGGAGCTGTTTTTT. Amino acid sequence: CASSSARTGRGGELFF.

V and J are TRBV2 and TRBJ1-1; D is unresolved. V lost 2 bases and J 1 base, leaving 2 bases between the germline ends. The CDR3 contains 12 residues. The germline gives CDR1 SNHLY, CDR2 FYNNEI. The DNA of the CDR3 is TGTGCCAGCAGTGAAAAGAACACTGAAGCTTTCTTT. This translates into CASSEKNTEAFF. The full variable domain, its missing parts supplied by reference TRBV2 and TRBJ1-1, is EPEVTQTPSHQVTQMGQEVILRCVPISNHLYFYWYRQILGQKVEFLVSFYNNEISEKSEIFDDQFSVERPDGSNFTLKIRSTKLEDSAMYFCASSEKNTEAFFGQGTRLTVV.

The chain employs TRBV9 and TRBJ1-5, with D unclear. Trimming removed 0 bases at V and 0 bases at J, with 7 bases between. There are 15 residues in the CDR3. Germline CDR1 is SGDLS and CDR2 is YYNGEE. The chain's CDR3 is CASSVAPGSNQPQHF. The DNA for the CDR3 is TGTGCCAGCAGCGTAGCTCCGGGTAGCAATCAGCCCCAGCATTTT.

V is TRBV2 and J is TRBJ2-1; 9 nucleotides line up with TRBD2. This CDR3 comprises 15 residues. The ends lost 3 bases at V and 8 bases at J; junction bases unmatched: 8. From germline, CDR1 is SNHLY and CDR2 FYNNEI. In DNA form, the CDR3 reads TGTGCCAGCAGTGAGGCGGGGGGGCGAATCGATGAGCAGTTCTTC. Protein product: CASSEAGGRIDEQFF.

The chain has TRBV25-1 and TRBJ1-6; tentatively, D is TRBD1 (5 bases). Germline CDR1 reads MGHDK; CDR2 reads SYGVNS. The CDR3 runs to 16 residues. Trimming took 3 bases from V and 6 from J, leaving 15 bases between them. The CDR3 sequence: CASSEFTGDSNSPLHF. The CDR3 DNA reads TGTGCCAGCAGTGAGTTTACAGGAGATAGTAATTCACCCCTCCACTTT.

The gene calls are TRBV2 and TRBJ1-4; TRBD1 might be the D (5 bases). The CDR3 contains 13 residues. Trimming pared 2 bases from V and 8 bases from J, leaving 9 bases between. Germline values: CDR1 SNHLY, CDR2 FYNNEI. CDR3 bases: TGTGCCAGCAGTGAACAGGGTCAAGAAAAACTGTTTTTT. This gives the protein CASSEQGQEKLFF.

This chain joins TRBV3-1 (or the pseudogene TRBV3-2) and TRBJ1-5, with 7 bases fitting TRBD1. V shed 1 base, J shed 6 bases, and the junction held 9 bases outside the gene matches. This CDR3 comprises 16 residues. In germline, CDR1 is LGHDT, CDR2 YNNKEL (reference sequence). This chain's CDR3 is CASSQGGRGFGQPQHF. The DNA of the CDR3 is TGTGCCAGCAGCCAAGGCGGCAGGGGGTTTGGTCAGCCCCAGCATTTT.

This chain links TRBV24-1 with TRBJ2-5, with TRBD2 matching over 9 bases. The CDR3 totals 14 residues. CDR1 is KGHDR, CDR2 SFDVKD, per germline. The V gene end was trimmed by 4 bases and the J gene end by 7 bases; junction bases not matched to a gene: 6. CDR3 bases: TGTGCCACCAGTGAGGCGGGGGGGCGTGCGACCCAGTACTTC. It encodes CATSEAGGRATQYF.